The T cell receptor (beta chain) described here comes from a study of cytomegalovirus exposure and HLA in healthy donors. The study, taken as a whole, reports: In a later analysis, HLA-associated TCR beta chains were more clonally expanded than equally common others.

J lost 7 bases, V lost 3 bases, and 9 bases had no gene match. Germline-derived CDR1 and CDR2 are SGDLS and YYNGEE. There are 17 residues in the CDR3. Concerning this clone itself: As yet, its antigen is unknown.

The PCR was carried out with 60 Vbeta primers and 13 Jbeta primers. Clones were read by immunoSEQ multiplex PCR, and TCRdb kept only the in-frame ones, dropping some. The table has roughly 150,000 clones, approximately 70% seen once. This sequence was found in a young woman in good health and CMV-seronegative. Material: PBMCs. This chain uses TRBV9 with TRBJ1-6; 11 positions match TRBD1. This chain's CDR3 is CASSARLWTGGNSPLHF. Written as DNA, the CDR3 is TGTGCCAGCAGCGCGAGGCTGTGGACAGGGGGCAATTCACCCCTCCACTTT.